The clone carrying this T cell receptor beta chain was counted a few times. Antigen unknown. Here immunoSEQ multiplex PCR was the method, and the copy in TCRdb shows in-frame clones only, minus some. The repertoire has about 130,000 clones, 85% to 95% of them found once; the top ten carry 1.5% to 2%. This entry is derived from a study of T cell responses to AZD1222 COVID-19 vaccine. Overall study findings and caveats: The number of AZD1222 recipients seropositive at baseline was only 5 to 7. Without day 14 samples, only post-peak T cell repertoires were studied.

From germline, CDR1 is SEHNR and CDR2 FQNEAQ (reference sequence). CDR3 size: 12 residues. Trimming cost V 5 bases and J 0 bases, with 5 bases left between them. The genes are TRBV7-9 and TRBJ2-7; D remains ambiguous. The clonotype comes from an adult in good health. Sequenced material: peripheral blood, taken on day 0 of AZD1222 vaccination. CDR3 coding DNA: TGTGCCAGCAGCGGTAGCTCCTACGAGCAGTACTTC. It specifies CASSGSSYEQYF.